This T cell receptor (beta chain) was observed in a study of cytomegalovirus exposure and HLA in healthy donors. The overall study: Out of about 179 million T cells, an earlier analysis found some 110 million unique TCR beta sequences in total. Study results and caveats: A classifier reportedly called cytomegalovirus status with high sensitivity and specificity.

Regarding this clone: Its antigen is still unknown.

The PCR ran on 60 Vbeta and 13 Jbeta primers. The table came from immunoSEQ multiplex PCR; TCRdb's copy has only in-frame clones and leaves some out. The top ten clones hold roughly 2% of a sample with roughly 120,000 clones, about 79% of them seen once. Germline V CDR1 and CDR2: LGHNA, YNFKEQ. The CDR3 loop spans 17 amino acids. The J segment lost 5 bases and the V segment lost 3 bases, leaving 8 bases of the junction unmatched. The clonotype originates from a man aged 18 to 29 in good health and CMV-seronegative. This chain uses TRBV4-2 with TRBJ2-1, with 12 bases fitting TRBD2. The specimen sequenced was PBMCs. CDR3 protein: CASSHPRTSGANNEQFF. The CDR3 DNA follows: TGTGCCAGCAGCCATCCTCGGACTAGCGGGGCGAACAATGAGCAGTTCTTC.